Listed below are T cell receptor beta chains from one sample, sequenced in a study of T-cell reconstitution after alpha-beta-depleted transplantation in children. One entry per CDR3 protein, called by TCRdb with MiXCR from the PCR reads. The sample shows over 200,000 distinct CDR3 sequences, approximately 11% of them seen only once. The specimen was PBMCs, collected before TCRalphabeta/CD19-depleted stem cell transplant. These receptors originate from a child younger than two with acute myeloid leukemia, due to receive a stem cell transplant. The CDR3 runs from the conserved cysteine through the conserved F or W. The D gene is left open where the match is weak. A row's size may be missing; if present it is once, few, many or a size class.

>many|TRBJ2-4|TRBV7-2|TRBD1
TGTGCCAGCAGCTTAGCTGGACAGGGGAATAGGCGGGAGAGGGGAAACATTCAGTACTTC
CASSLAGQGNRRERGNIQYF
>-|TRBJ1-4|TRBV7-2|-
TGTGCCGGCAGCTTACAACCCAGGACAGATGAAAAACTGTTTTTT
CAGSLQPRTDEKLFF
>many|TRBJ2-1|TRBV15|TRBD1
TGTGCCACCAGCAAGGGGACAGGGGTGCCTAGCTCCTACAATGAGCAGTTCTTC
CATSKGTGVPSSYNEQFF
>many|TRBJ2-1|TRBV7-2|TRBD2
TGTGCCAGCAGCCCACTAGCGCCCTCCTACAATGAGCAGTTCTTC
CASSPLAPSYNEQFF
>many|TRBJ1-2|TRBV20-1|-
TGCAGTGCTAGAGCCGGGACCTCAGACTATGGCTACACCTTC
CSARAGTSDYGYTF
>many|TRBJ2-3|TRBV7-2|TRBD2
TGTGCCAGCAGTCCGACTAGCGGGGATTCGCGCACAGATACGCAGTATTTT
CASSPTSGDSRTDTQYF
>many|TRBJ1-5|TRBV12-3/TRBV12-4|-
TGTGCCAGCAGTAAGGACGGGGATCAGCCCCAGCATTTT
CASSKDGDQPQHF
>many|TRBJ2-2|TRBV5-1|-
TGCGCCAGCGGAAACCGGAGGGGGGTGGTGTTTTTT
CASGNRRGVVFF
>many|TRBJ2-7|TRBV21-1|-
TGTGCCAGCAGCAAAGGGGAGACAGGCTCCTACGAGCAGTACTTC
CASSKGETGSYEQYF
>-|TRBJ2-1|TRBV5-1|TRBD2
TGCGCCAGCAGCTTGGCCGGGAGGGCCTACAAGGAGCAGTTCTTC
CASSLAGRAYKEQFF
>many|TRBJ1-2|TRBV3-1|-
TGTGCCAGCAGCCAAGTGACGCCGGAGAGCTACACCTTC
CASSQVTPESYTF
>many|TRBJ2-7|TRBV28|TRBD2
TGTGCCAGCAGTTTCGGACTAGCGGGAGTCTACGAGCAGTACTTC
CASSFGLAGVYEQYF
>many|TRBJ2-2|TRBV7-3|-
TGTGCCAGCAGCTCCCGATCCTCGCGAGGGAACACCGGGGAGCTGTTTTTT
CASSSRSSRGNTGELFF
>many|TRBJ2-3|TRBV13|TRBD2
TGTGCCAGCAGCCCAGCAGCGGGAGGTGGCACAGATACGCAGTATTTT
CASSPAAGGGTDTQYF
>many|TRBJ2-1|TRBV15|-
TGTGCCACCAGCAGAGGTAGCGGCACCTACAATGAGCAGTTCTTC
CATSRGSGTYNEQFF
>many|TRBJ1-4|TRBV2|-
TGTGCCAGCAGTGAAGCGAAAGGCAGATCAACTAATGAAAAACTGTTTTTT
CASSEAKGRSTNEKLFF
>many|TRBJ2-2|TRBV7-9|-
TGTGCCAGCAGCTTAGAGGCAGGGGCGAACACCGGGGAGCTGTTTTTT
CASSLEAGANTGELFF
>many|TRBJ2-7|TRBV3-1|-
TGTGCCAGCAGCCGCTGCTACGAGCAGTACTTC
CASSRCYEQYF
>many|TRBJ1-5|TRBV19|TRBD1
TGTGCCAGTAGTGTCGGGACAGTCAATCAGCCCCAGCATTTT
CASSVGTVNQPQHF
>-|TRBJ2-1|TRBV3-1|-
TGTGCCACCTCCCAAGCGGCAAGGCCCCCTGAGCAGTTCTTC
CATSQAARPPEQFF
>many|TRBJ1-1|TRBV20-1|-
TGCAGTGCCCGACGGCGTGGGACTGAAGCTTTCTTT
CSARRRGTEAFF
>-|TRBJ2-2|TRBV19|-
TGTGCCAGTAGTATTTTCCCCCTACAGGGTACCGGGGAGCTGTTTTTT
CASSIFPLQGTGELFF
>many|TRBJ2-1|TRBV29-1|TRBD2
TGCAGCGTTGTAGGCGGGAGGAAGTACAATGAGCAGTTCTTC
CSVVGGRKYNEQFF
>many|TRBJ1-2|TRBV28|TRBD1
TGTGCCAGCAATCCCTTCCGGGACAGGGACTATGGCTACACCTTC
CASNPFRDRDYGYTF
>few|TRBJ2-5|TRBV7-9|TRBD2
TGTGCCAGCAGCGCCCCAGCGGGAGTATTTGACGAGACCCAGTACTTC
CASSAPAGVFDETQYF
>many|TRBJ2-3|TRBV28|TRBD1
TGTGCAACACAGGGGGCTCTTCGCACAGATACGCAGTATTTT
CATQGALRTDTQYF
>many|TRBJ1-2|TRBV29-1|-
TGCAGCGTTGATGTCTCGGGCAATGGCTACACCTTC
CSVDVSGNGYTF
>many|TRBJ2-6|TRBV29-1|-
TGCAGCGTTGCGGGTCAGGCAGACTCTGGGGCCAACGTCCTGACTTTC
CSVAGQADSGANVLTF
>-|TRBJ2-3|TRBV11-2|-
TGTGTCAGCAGCTTGCAGACTAGCACAGATACGCAGTATTTT
CVSSLQTSTDTQYF
>many|TRBJ1-1|TRBV3-1|-
TGTGCCAGCAGCCAAGTTCTTATCGCACACACTGAAGCTTTCTTT
CASSQVLIAHTEAFF
>many|TRBJ2-2|TRBV3-1|-
TGTGCCTCGAGGCCGTGGTCGCCGAACACCGGGGAGCTGTTTTTT
CASRPWSPNTGELFF
>many|TRBJ2-1|TRBV10-3|-
TGTGCCATCAGTGAGGTCCAGGACAATGAGCAGTTCTTC
CAISEVQDNEQFF
>many|TRBJ2-3|TRBV5-5|TRBD2
TGTGCCAGCAGCTTGGTTTCGGGGGGGCCAGATACGCAGTATTTT
CASSLVSGGPDTQYF
>many|TRBJ2-7|TRBV12-3/TRBV12-4|-
TGTGCCAGCAGTTTTAGCGACGAGCAGTACTTC
CASSFSDEQYF
>few|TRBJ2-1|TRBV15|TRBD2
TGTGCCACCAGCTTGACTAGCAGACACTACAATGAGCAGTTCTTC
CATSLTSRHYNEQFF
>many|TRBJ2-2|TRBV6-5|TRBD1
TGTGCCAGCAGGTCGACAGGGATTAACACCGGGGAGCTGTTTTTT
CASRSTGINTGELFF
>-|TRBJ2-1|TRBV10-3|-
TGTGCCATCATGGGGGCGACTGACAATGAGCAGCTCTTC
CAIMGATDNEQLF
>many|TRBJ1-4|TRBV7-9|TRBD1
TGTGCCAGCAGCTTAGCTAGGGGGCGCAGTGAAAAACTGTTTTTT
CASSLARGRSEKLFF
>many|TRBJ1-1|TRBV11-1|-
TGTGCCAGCAGCTTAATTATTTGGAGGGCTGGTAGGGACACTGAAGCTTTCTTT
CASSLIIWRAGRDTEAFF
>many|TRBJ1-5|TRBV4-1|-
TGCGCCAGCAGCCAAGAGAGGGCCAGGGGTACCAATCAGCCCCAGCATTTT
CASSQERARGTNQPQHF
>many|TRBJ2-2|TRBV4-3|-
TGCGCCAGCAGCCAACACTCGACAGGCCTCGGGAACACCGGGGAGCTGTTTTTT
CASSQHSTGLGNTGELFF
>many|TRBJ1-5|TRBV20-1|-
TGCAGTGCAGGCTCGGGGGCAAAACAGCCCCAGCATTTT
CSAGSGAKQPQHF
>many|TRBJ1-1|TRBV5-1|-
TGCGCCAGCAGCTTTCACAGGGTAGAGAACACTGAAGCTTTCTTT
CASSFHRVENTEAFF
>few|TRBJ2-7|TRBV20-1|TRBD2
TGCAGTGCTCGATCTCCCGGGGGGGAGTACGAGCAGTACTTC
CSARSPGGEYEQYF
>many|TRBJ2-1|TRBV5-1|-
TGCGCCAGCAGCTTGGCCAAGGGGACGGTGTCCTACAATGAGCAGTTCTTC
CASSLAKGTVSYNEQFF
>many|TRBJ1-5|TRBV28|-
TGTGCCAGCAGTCCCCTGGGGAGACAAGACCAGCCCCAGCATTTT
CASSPLGRQDQPQHF
>many|TRBJ2-1|TRBV5-1|-
TGCGCCAGCAGCTTGGAGAGAGCGGGTACCAATGAGCAGTTCTTC
CASSLERAGTNEQFF
>many|TRBJ2-5|TRBV6-5|TRBD2
TGTGCCAGCAGCCTTATTCGGACTAGCGGGGCGCAAGAGACCCAGTACTTC
CASSLIRTSGAQETQYF
>many|TRBJ2-1|TRBV5-6|TRBD1
TGTGCCAGCAGCTCCAAGACAGGGATCAACTACAATGAGCAGTTCTTC
CASSSKTGINYNEQFF
>-|TRBJ2-7|TRBV6-1|-
TGTGCCAGCTTAAAGCCAGGCGGAAGGTCCTACGAGCAGTACTTC
CASLKPGGRSYEQYF
>many|TRBJ2-7|TRBV7-9|-
TGTGCCAGCAGCTTAGCGAGGGGGACACATTCCTACGAGCAGTACTTC
CASSLARGTHSYEQYF
>once|TRBJ2-3|TRBV5-4|-
TGTGCCAGCAGCTGGGACCAATCCGATACGCAGTATTTT
CASSWDQSDTQYF
>many|TRBJ2-3|TRBV21-1|-
TGTGCCAGCTGGAAGGCAACAGATACGCAGTATTTT
CASWKATDTQYF